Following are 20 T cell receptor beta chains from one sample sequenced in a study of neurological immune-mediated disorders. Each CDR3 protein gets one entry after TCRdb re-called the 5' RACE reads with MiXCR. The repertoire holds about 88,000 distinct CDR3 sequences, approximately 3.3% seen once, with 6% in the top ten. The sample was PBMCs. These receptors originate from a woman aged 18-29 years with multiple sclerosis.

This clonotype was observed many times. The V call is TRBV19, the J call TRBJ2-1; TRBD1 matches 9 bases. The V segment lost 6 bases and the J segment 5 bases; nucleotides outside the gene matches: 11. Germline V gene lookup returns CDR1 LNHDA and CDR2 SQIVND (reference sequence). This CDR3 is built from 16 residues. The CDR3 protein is CASRSTRDREDNEQFF. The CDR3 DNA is TGTGCCAGTAGAAGTACCCGGGACAGGGAGGACAATGAGCAGTTCTTC. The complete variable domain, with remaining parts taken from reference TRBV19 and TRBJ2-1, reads DGGITQSPKYLFRKEGQNVTLSCEQNLNHDAMYWYRQDPGQGLRLIYYSQIVNDFQKGDIAEGYSVSREKKESFPLTVTSAQKNPTAFYLCASRSTRDREDNEQFFGPGTRLTVL.

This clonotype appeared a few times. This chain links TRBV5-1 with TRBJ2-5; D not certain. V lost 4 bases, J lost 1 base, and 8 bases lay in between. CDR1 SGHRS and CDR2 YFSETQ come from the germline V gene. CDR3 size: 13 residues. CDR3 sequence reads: CASSPALQETQYF. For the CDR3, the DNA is TGCGCCAGCAGCCCCGCCCTCCAAGAGACCCAGTACTTC.

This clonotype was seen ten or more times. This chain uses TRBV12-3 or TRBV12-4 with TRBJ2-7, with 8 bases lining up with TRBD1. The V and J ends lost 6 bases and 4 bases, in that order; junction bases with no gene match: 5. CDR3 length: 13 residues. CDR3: CASREQGGYEQYF. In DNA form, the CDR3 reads TGTGCCAGCAGAGAACAGGGGGGATACGAGCAGTACTTC.

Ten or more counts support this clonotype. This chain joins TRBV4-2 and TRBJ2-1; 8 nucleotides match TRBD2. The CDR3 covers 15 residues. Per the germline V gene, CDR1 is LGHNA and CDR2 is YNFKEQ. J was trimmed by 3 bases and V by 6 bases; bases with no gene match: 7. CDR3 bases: TGTGCCAGCAGTCAGAGAGCGGGAGACTACAATGAGCAGTTCTTC. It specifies CASSQRAGDYNEQFF.

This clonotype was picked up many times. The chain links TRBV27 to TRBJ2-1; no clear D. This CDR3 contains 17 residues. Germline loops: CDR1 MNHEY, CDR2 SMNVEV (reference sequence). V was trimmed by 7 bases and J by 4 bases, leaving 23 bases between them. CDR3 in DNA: TGTGCCAGCACCCCGCTTCCGGGTTCTCAGGAATACAATGAGCAGTTCTTC. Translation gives CASTPLPGSQEYNEQFF.

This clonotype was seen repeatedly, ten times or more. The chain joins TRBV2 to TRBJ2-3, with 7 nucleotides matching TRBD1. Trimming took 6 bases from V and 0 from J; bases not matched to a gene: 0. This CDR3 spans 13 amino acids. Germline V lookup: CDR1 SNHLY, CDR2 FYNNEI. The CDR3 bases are TGTGCCAGCAGGGGACAGAGCACAGATACGCAGTATTTT. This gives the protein CASRGQSTDTQYF. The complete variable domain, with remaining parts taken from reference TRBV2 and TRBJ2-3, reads EPEVTQTPSHQVTQMGQEVILRCVPISNHLYFYWYRQILGQKVEFLVSFYNNEISEKSEIFDDQFSVERPDGSNFTLKIRSTKLEDSAMYFCASRGQSTDTQYFGPGTRLTVL.

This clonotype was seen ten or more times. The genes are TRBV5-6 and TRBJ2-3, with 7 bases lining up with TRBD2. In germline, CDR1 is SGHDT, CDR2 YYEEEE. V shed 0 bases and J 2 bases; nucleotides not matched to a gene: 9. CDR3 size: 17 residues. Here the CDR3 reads CASSLALSGGVTDTQYF. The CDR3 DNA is TGTGCCAGCAGCTTGGCGTTATCGGGAGGTGTCACAGATACGCAGTATTTT.

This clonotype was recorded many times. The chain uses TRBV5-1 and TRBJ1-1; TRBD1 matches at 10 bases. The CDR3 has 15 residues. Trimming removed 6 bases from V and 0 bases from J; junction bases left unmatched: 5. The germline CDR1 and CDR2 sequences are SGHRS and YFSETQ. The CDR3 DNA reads TGCGCCAGCACCTGGACAGGGGGTATGAACACTGAAGCTTTCTTT. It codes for CASTWTGGMNTEAFF.

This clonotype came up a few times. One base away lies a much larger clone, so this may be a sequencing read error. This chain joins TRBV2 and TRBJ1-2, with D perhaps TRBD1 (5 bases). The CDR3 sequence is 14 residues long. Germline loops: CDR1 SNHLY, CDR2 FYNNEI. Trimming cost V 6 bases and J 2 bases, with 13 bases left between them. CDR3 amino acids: CASSSGKGNYGYTF. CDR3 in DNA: TGTGCCAGCAGCTCGGGAAAGGGGAACTATGGCTACACCTTC.

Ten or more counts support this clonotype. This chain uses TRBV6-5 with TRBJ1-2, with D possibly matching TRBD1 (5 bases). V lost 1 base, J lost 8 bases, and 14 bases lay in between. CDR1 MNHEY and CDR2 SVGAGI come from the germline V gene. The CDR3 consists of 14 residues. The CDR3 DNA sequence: TGTGCCAGCAGTTACTTGGGGGACCTATCGGGCTACACCTTC. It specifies CASSYLGDLSGYTF.

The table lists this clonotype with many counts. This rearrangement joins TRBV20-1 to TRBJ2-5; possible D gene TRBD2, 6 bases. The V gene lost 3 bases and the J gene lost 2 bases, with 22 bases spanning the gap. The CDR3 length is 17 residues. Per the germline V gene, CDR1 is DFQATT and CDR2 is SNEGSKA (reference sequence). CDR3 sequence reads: CSASSPLRVAGQETQYF. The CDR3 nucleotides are TGCAGTGCTAGCAGTCCCCTCAGGGTGGCGGGGCAAGAGACCCAGTACTTC.

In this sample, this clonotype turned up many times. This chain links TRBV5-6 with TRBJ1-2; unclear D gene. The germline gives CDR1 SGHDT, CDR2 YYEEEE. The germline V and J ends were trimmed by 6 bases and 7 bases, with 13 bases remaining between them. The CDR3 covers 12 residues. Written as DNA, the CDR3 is TGTGCCAGCACCACCCCCGGGCGTGGCTACACCTTC. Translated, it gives CASTTPGRGYTF.

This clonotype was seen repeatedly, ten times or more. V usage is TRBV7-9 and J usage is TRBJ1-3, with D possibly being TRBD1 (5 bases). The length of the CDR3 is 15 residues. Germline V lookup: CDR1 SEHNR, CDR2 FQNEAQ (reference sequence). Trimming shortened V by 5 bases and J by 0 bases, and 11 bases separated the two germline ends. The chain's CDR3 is CASSQGTPSGNTIYF. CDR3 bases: TGTGCCAGCAGCCAAGGGACTCCCTCTGGAAACACCATATATTTT.

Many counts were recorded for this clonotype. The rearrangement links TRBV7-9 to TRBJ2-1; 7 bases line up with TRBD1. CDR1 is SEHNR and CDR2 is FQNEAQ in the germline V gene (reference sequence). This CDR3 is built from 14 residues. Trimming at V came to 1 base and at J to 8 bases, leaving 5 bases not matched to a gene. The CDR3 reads CASSLGITGDEQFF. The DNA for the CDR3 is TGTGCCAGCAGCTTAGGGATAACAGGGGATGAGCAGTTCTTC.

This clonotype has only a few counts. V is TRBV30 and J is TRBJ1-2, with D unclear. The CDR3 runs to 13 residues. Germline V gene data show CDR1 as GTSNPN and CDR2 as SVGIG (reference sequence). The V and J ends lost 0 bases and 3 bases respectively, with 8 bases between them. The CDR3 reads CAWSVPEDYGYTF. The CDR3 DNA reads TGTGCCTGGAGTGTCCCAGAGGACTATGGCTACACCTTC.

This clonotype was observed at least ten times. CDR3: CATSFDRGVYNEQFF. CDR3 DNA sequence: TGTGCCACCAGCTTCGACAGGGGAGTTTACAATGAGCAGTTCTTC. The chain recombines TRBV15 with TRBJ2-1, with 8 positions matching TRBD1. The germline CDR1 and CDR2 sequences are LNHNV and YYDKDF (reference sequence). CDR3 length: 15 amino acids. V shed 5 bases and J 4 bases; nucleotides not matched to a gene: 7.

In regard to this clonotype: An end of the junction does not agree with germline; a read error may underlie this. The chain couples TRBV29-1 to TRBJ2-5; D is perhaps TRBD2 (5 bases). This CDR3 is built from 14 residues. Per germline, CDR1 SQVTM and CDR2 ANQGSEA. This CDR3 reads CSVENGITRETQYF. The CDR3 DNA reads TGCAGCGTTGAAAACGGGATAACACGAGAGACCCAGTACTTT.

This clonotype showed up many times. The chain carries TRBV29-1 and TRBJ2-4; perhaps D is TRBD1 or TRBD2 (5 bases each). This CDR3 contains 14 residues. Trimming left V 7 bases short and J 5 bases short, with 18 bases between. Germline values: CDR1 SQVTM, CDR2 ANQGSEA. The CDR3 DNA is TGCAGCGGCAAAGACCGGGGCCTCCAAAACATTCAGTACTTC. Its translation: CSGKDRGLQNIQYF.

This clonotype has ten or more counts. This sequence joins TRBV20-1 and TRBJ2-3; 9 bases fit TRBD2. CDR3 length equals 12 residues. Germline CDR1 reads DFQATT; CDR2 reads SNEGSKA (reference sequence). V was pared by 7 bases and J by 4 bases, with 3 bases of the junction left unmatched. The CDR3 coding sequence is TGCAGTGTAGCGGGAGACCCAGATACGCAGTATTTT. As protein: CSVAGDPDTQYF.

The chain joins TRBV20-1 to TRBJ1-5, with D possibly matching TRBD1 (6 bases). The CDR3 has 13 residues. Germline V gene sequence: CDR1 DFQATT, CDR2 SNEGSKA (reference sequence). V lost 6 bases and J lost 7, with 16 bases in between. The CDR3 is CSASRGRGQPQHF. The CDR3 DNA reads TGCAGTGCCAGTAGGGGCAGGGGACAGCCCCAGCATTTT.